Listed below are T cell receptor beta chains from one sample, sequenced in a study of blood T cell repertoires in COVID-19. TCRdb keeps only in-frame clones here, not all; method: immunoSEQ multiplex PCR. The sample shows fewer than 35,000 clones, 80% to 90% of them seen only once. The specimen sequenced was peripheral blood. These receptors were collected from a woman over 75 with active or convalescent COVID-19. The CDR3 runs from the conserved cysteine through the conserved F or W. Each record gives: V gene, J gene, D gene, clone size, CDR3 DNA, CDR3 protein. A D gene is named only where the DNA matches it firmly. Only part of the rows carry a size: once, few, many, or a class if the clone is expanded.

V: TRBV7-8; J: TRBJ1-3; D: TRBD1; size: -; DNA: TGTGCCAGCAGCTTAAACCCTAGACAGGGGACCACTGGAAACACCATATATTTT; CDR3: CASSLNPRQGTTGNTIYF
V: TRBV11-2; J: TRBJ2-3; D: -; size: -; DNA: TGTGCCAGCAGCTTAAGGGACTCCACAGATACGCAGTATTTT; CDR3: CASSLRDSTDTQYF
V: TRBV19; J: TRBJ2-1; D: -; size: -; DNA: TGTGCCAGTAGTGAGGGTCGCACCTACAATGAGCAGTTCTTC; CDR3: CASSEGRTYNEQFF
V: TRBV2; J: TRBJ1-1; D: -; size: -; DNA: TGTGCCAGCAGCAGACTACAGGGTGGGAACACTGAAGCTTTCTTT; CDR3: CASSRLQGGNTEAFF
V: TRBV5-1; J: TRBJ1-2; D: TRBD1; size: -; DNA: TGCGCCAGCAGCTTGAGTACAGGGGTTCTTGGCTACACCTTC; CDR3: CASSLSTGVLGYTF
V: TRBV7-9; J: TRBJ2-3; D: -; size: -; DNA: TGTGCCAGCAGCTCCCACCGGGTGAGCACAGATACGCAGTATTTT; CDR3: CASSSHRVSTDTQYF
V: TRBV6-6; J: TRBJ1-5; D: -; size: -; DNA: TGTGCCAGCAGCGCCCGGGGGGTAGGTAATCAGCCCCAGCATTTT; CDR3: CASSARGVGNQPQHF
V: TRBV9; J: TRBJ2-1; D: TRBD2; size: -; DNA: TGTGCCAGCAGTGTTAGGGAGGGGAGCTCCTACAATGAGCAGTTCTTC; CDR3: CASSVREGSSYNEQFF
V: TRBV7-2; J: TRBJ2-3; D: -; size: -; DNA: TGTGCCAGCAGCCCACAAGGGCAGGGGGGACGCACAGATACGCAGTATTTT; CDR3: CASSPQGQGGRTDTQYF
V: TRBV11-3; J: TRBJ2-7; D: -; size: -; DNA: TGTGCCAGCAGCTTAGACGGGACAACTCGACAGTACTTC; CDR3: CASSLDGTTRQYF
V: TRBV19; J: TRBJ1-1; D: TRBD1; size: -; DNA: TGTGCCAGTAATAGAGGGGGCTCTGAAGCTTTCTTT; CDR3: CASNRGGSEAFF
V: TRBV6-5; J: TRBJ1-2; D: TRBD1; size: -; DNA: TGTGCCAGCAGTTACGGGACAGGGATATCTAACTATGGCTACACCTTC; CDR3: CASSYGTGISNYGYTF
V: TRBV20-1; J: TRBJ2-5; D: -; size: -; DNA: TGCAGTGCTAGACAGGTGGAGACCCAGTACTTC; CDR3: CSARQVETQYF
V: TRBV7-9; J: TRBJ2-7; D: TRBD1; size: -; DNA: TGTGCCAGCAGAACTGACAGGGCATCCTCCTACGAGCAGTACTTC; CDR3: CASRTDRASSYEQYF
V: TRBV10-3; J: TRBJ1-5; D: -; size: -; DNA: TGTGCCATCAGTGTCGGAGGGGAGACGCATCAGCCCCAGCATTTT; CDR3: CAISVGGETHQPQHF
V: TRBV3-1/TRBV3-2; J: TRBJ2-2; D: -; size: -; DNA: TGTGCCAGCAGCCGCGGCGGGGGCCCGAACACCGGGGAGCTGTTTTTT; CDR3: CASSRGGGPNTGELFF
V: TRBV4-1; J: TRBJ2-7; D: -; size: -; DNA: TGCGCCAGCAGCCAAGATTGGCCTGGCGGTAGCTACGAGCAGTACTTC; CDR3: CASSQDWPGGSYEQYF
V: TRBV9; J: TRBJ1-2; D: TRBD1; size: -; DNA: TGTGCCAGCAGCACGGGACAGGCCTATGGCTACACCTTC; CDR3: CASSTGQAYGYTF
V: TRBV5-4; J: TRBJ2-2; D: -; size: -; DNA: TGTGCCAGCGGCCCGAACACCGGGGAGCTGTTTTTT; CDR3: CASGPNTGELFF
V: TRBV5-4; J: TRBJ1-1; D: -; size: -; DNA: TGTGCCAGCAGCTTCGGGGGGGACACTGAAGCTTTCTTT; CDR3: CASSFGGDTEAFF
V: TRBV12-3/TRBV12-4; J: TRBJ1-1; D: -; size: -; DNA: TGTGCCAGCAGTTTAACCGGATCTAGAGAAGCTTTCTTT; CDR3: CASSLTGSREAFF
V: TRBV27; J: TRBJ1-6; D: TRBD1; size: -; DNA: TGTGCCAGCACCCCTGGGTGGACAGGGAATTCACCCCTCCACTTT; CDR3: CASTPGWTGNSPLHF
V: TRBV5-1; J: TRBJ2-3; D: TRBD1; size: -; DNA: TGCGCCAGCAGCTTGGCCGGGCCAGGGGGTTCCCCAGATACGCAGTATTTT; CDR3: CASSLAGPGGSPDTQYF
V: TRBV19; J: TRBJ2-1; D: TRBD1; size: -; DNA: TGTGCCAGTAGTATTAGAGGACAGGGGGCTATTAGATCCTACAATGAGCAGTTCTTC; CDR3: CASSIRGQGAIRSYNEQFF
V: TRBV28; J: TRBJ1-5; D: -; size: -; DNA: TGTGCCAGCAGCCATGGACAGTCACGGCAGCCCCAGCATTTT; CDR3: CASSHGQSRQPQHF
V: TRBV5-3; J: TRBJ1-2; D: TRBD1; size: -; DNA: TGTGCCAGAAGCCCAGACAGGGGAGGCGGCTACACCTTC; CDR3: CARSPDRGGGYTF
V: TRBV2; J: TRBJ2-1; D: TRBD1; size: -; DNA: TGTGCCAGCAGAGAGGGGACAGGGATTTACAATGAGCAGTTCTTC; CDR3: CASREGTGIYNEQFF
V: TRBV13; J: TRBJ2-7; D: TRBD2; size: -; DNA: TGTGCCAGCAGCTTGAGGGGTCGGACTAGCGGGGGCCCCTACGAGCAGTACTTC; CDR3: CASSLRGRTSGGPYEQYF
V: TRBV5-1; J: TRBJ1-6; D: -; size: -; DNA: TGCGCCAGCAGCTTCTCTTCCAGGGGTTCCTATAATTCACCCCTCCACTTT; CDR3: CASSFSSRGSYNSPLHF
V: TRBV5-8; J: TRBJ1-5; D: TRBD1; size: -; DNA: TGTGCCAGCACCAACGACGACAGGGGGCGAGATCAGCCCCAGCATTTT; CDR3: CASTNDDRGRDQPQHF
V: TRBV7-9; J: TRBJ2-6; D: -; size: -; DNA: TGTGCCAGCAGCTTGATCGGGTGGGCCAACGTCCTGACTTTC; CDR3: CASSLIGWANVLTF
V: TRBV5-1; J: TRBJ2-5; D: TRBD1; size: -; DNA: TGCGCCAGCAGCCGGACAGGGGGCTCGGTCCAAGAGACCCAGTACTTC; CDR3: CASSRTGGSVQETQYF
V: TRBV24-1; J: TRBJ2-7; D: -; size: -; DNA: TGTGCCACCGAGAGGCTGGGCGAGCAGTACTTC; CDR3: CATERLGEQYF
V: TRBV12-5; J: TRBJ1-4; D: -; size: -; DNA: TGTGCTAGTGGTTTGATGGGGCAGGGCGGCGAAAAACTGTTTTTT; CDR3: CASGLMGQGGEKLFF
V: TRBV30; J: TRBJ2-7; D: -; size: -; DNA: TGTGCCTTGAAACAGGGAAGGTACGAGCAGTACTTC; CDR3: CALKQGRYEQYF
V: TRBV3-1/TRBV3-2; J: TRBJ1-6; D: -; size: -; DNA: TGTGCCAGCAGCCAAGAAACTGAAAATTCACCCCTCCACTTT; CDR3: CASSQETENSPLHF
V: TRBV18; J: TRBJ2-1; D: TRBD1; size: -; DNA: TGTGCCAGCTCACCCTACATAGGGCAGGGGGCAAATGAGCAGTTCTTC; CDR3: CASSPYIGQGANEQFF
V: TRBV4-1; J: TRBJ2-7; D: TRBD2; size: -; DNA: TGCGCCAGCAGCCAAGTTGTACTAGCGGGGGGCAAAAGCTCCTACGAGCAGTACTTC; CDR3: CASSQVVLAGGKSSYEQYF
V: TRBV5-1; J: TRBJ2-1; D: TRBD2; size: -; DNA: TGCGCCAGCAGCCCTTCCCCGACGGGAGGTAGTCTTGAGCAGTTCTTC; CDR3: CASSPSPTGGSLEQFF
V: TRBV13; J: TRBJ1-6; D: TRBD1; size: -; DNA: TGTGCCAGCAGCACTCGGACAGGAACGGGCGCATATAATTCACCCCTCCACTTT; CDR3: CASSTRTGTGAYNSPLHF
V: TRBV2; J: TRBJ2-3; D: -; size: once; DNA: TGTGCCAGCAGTCGGGACACCACAGATACGCAGTATTTT; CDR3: CASSRDTTDTQYF
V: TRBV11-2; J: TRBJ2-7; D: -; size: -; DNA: TGTGCCAGCAGCTTAGTGCGGGTGGCAACGTCTACCTACGAGCAGTACTTC; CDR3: CASSLVRVATSTYEQYF
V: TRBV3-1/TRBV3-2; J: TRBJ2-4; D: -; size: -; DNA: TGTGCCAGCAGCCAAGGTCTTGGCGCCCCGACTAACATTCAGTACTTC; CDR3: CASSQGLGAPTNIQYF
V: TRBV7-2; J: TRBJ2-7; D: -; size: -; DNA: TGTGCCAGCAGCCCGAGGACTATCTCCTACGAGCAGTACTTC; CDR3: CASSPRTISYEQYF
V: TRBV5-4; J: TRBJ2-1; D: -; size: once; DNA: TGTGCCAGCAGCCCCCAGGGGTTTAACAATGAGCAGTTCTTC; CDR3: CASSPQGFNNEQFF
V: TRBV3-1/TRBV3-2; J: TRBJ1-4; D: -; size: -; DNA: TGTGCCAGCAGCGCCGGAGGGGAAAAACTGTTTTTT; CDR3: CASSAGGEKLFF
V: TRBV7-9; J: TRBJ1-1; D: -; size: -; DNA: TGTGCCAGCAGCCAATCCGGGAACACTGAAGCTTTCTTT; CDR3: CASSQSGNTEAFF
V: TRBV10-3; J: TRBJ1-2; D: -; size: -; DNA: TGTGCCATCAGTACGGACAGTTTACTCTATGGCTACACCTTC; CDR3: CAISTDSLLYGYTF
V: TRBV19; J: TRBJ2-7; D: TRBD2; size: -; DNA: TGTGCCAGTACCTCCCTAGCGGTCCCCTACGAGCAGTACTTC; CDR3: CASTSLAVPYEQYF
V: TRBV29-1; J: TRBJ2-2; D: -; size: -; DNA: TGCAGCGTTGCACTAGCTGTGAACACCGGGGAGCTGTTTTTT; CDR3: CSVALAVNTGELFF
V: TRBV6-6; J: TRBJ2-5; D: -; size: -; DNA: TGTGCCAGCAGTTACCACCGGACCGGGAGCCAAGAGACCCAGTACTTC; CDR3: CASSYHRTGSQETQYF
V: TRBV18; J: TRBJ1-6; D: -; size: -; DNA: TGTGCCAGCTCACAACTACCGGGAGAGGACCTCCACTTT; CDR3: CASSQLPGEDLHF
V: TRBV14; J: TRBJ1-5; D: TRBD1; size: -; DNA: TGTGCCAGCAGCCTGGGACAGGGTCAACAGCCCCAGCATTTT; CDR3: CASSLGQGQQPQHF